Below, 29 T cell receptor beta chains from the same sample are listed, as sequenced in a study of T cell responses to AZD1222 COVID-19 vaccine. Here immunoSEQ multiplex PCR was the method, and the copy in TCRdb shows in-frame clones only, minus some. The data contain roughly 170,000 clones, 87% of them singletons. The starting material was peripheral blood, obtained on day 0 of AZD1222 vaccination. The receptors derive from an adult in good health.

The rearrangement joins TRBV7-2 to TRBJ1-2, with a possible D match to TRBD1 (6 bases). Between the trimmed V and J ends, which lost 5 bases and 4 bases, there was a span of 20 bases. The CDR3 runs 16 residues. Germline lookup yields CDR1 SGHTA and CDR2 FQGNSA. CDR3 sequence reads: CASSPFLVTGTYGYTF. The DNA of the CDR3 is TGTGCCAGCAGCCCTTTTCTTGTGACAGGAACCTATGGCTACACCTTC. Full variable domain (rest looked up from reference TRBV7-2 and TRBJ1-2): GAGVSQSPSNKVTEKGKDVELRCDPISGHTALYWYRQSLGQGLEFLIYFQGNSAPDKSGLPSDRFSAERTGGSVSTLTIQRTQQEDSAVYLCASSPFLVTGTYGYTFGSGTRLTVV.

The rearrangement joins TRBV5-4 to TRBJ1-5; the D is unclear. From germline, CDR1 is SGHNT and CDR2 YYREEE (reference sequence). The length of the CDR3 is 14 residues. Trimming pared 0 bases from V and 3 bases from J, leaving 7 bases between. The CDR3 DNA reads as TGTGCCAGCAGCTTGGGTTTCGCCAATCAGCCCCAGCATTTT. Translating it yields CASSLGFANQPQHF. Full variable domain (missing parts from reference TRBV5-4 and TRBJ1-5): ETGVTQSPTHLIKTRGQQVTLRCSSQSGHNTVSWYQQALGQGPQFIFQYYREEENGRGNFPPRFSGLQFPNYSSELNVNALELDDSALYLCASSLGFANQPQHFGDGTRLSIL.

Only a few counts were recorded for this clone. The same CDR3 also results from other DNA sequences found in this sample. The DNA of the CDR3 is TGTGCCAGCAGTTTGCAGTCCTACGAGCAGTACTTC. It specifies CASSLQSYEQYF. The V gene is TRBV2, the J gene TRBJ2-7; D not resolved. This CDR3 has 12 residues. Trimming left V 5 bases short and J 1 base short, with 6 bases between. CDR1 is SNHLY, CDR2 FYNNEI, per germline.

The CDR3 DNA reads TGCGCCAGCAGCTTGGCCGTTTCAAGGGGGTCTGAAGCTTTCTTT. This gives the protein CASSLAVSRGSEAFF. This chain joins TRBV5-1 and TRBJ1-1, with D tentatively TRBD1 (6 bases). This CDR3 comprises 15 residues. V was clipped by 0 bases and J by 6 bases, with 15 bases between them. Germline loops: CDR1 SGHRS, CDR2 YFSETQ. Supplemented by reference TRBV5-1 and TRBJ1-1, the full variable domain reads KAGVTQTPRYLIKTRGQQVTLSCSPISGHRSVSWYQQTPGQGLQFLFEYFSETQRNKGNFPGRFSGRQFSNSRSEMNVSTLELGDSALYLCASSLAVSRGSEAFFGQGTRLTVV.

A single count supports this clone. The chain couples TRBV6-6 to TRBJ2-7, with TRBD1 as a possible D gene (6 bases). The CDR3 loop spans 15 amino acids. Germline values: CDR1 MNHNY, CDR2 SVGAGI (reference sequence). V lost 4 bases and J lost 7, with 20 bases in between. CDR3 coding DNA: TGTGCCAGCAGTTCCTTCAACGGACAGACTGGGGAGCAGTACTTC. Translated, it gives CASSSFNGQTGEQYF.

CDR3 residues: CASSSLGEGQETQYF. In DNA, the CDR3 is TGTGCCAGTAGTAGTCTGGGGGAGGGCCAAGAGACCCAGTACTTC. The rearrangement uses TRBV19 and TRBJ2-5; 7 bases agree with TRBD2. CDR3 length: 15 amino acids. CDR1 is LNHDA and CDR2 is SQIVND in the germline V gene (reference sequence). Unmatched junction bases numbered 6, after V lost 4 bases and J lost 1 base.

The chain links TRBV13 to TRBJ1-6; D perhaps matches TRBD1 (6 bases). There are 13 residues in the CDR3. Trimming removed 1 base from V and 13 bases from J, with 11 bases in between. Germline loops: CDR1 PRHDT, CDR2 FYEKMQ (reference sequence). The DNA for the CDR3 is TGTGCCAGCAGCTTAGAGTTAGGGGGGCCCCTCCACTTT. Residues: CASSLELGGPLHF.

The CDR3 bases are TGTGCCAGCAGTTACTCCGGGTCCTCCAATCAGCCCCAGCATTTT. Its protein is CASSYSGSSNQPQHF. The V gene is TRBV6-5, the J gene TRBJ1-5, with unresolved D. With 0 bases removed from V and 3 bases from J, the gap between germline ends came to 9 bases. Germline lookup yields CDR1 MNHEY and CDR2 SVGAGI. The CDR3 extends over 15 amino acids.

This chain connects TRBV29-1 to TRBJ1-5; unclear D gene. V lost 4 bases to trimming and J lost 5 bases, with 9 bases between them. The CDR3 length is 12 residues. CDR1 is SQVTM and CDR2 is ANQGSEA in the germline V gene. The CDR3 reads CSVVTPDQPQHF. In DNA, the CDR3 is TGCAGCGTTGTGACACCAGATCAGCCCCAGCATTTT. The full variable domain, in which reference TRBV29-1 and TRBJ1-5 provide the parts outside the CDR3, is SAVISQKPSRDICQRGTSLTIQCQVDSQVTMMFWYRQQPGQSLTLIATANQGSEATYESGFVIDKFPISRPNLTFSTLTVSNMSPEDSSIYLCSVVTPDQPQHFGDGTRLSIL.

The chain combines TRBV7-9 with TRBJ1-5; tentatively, D is TRBD1 (6 bases). CDR3 length equals 14 residues. Germline V gene lookup returns CDR1 SEHNR and CDR2 FQNEAQ (reference sequence). V lost 7 bases and J 4 bases, leaving 14 bases between the germline ends. The CDR3 here is CASTLGGANQPQHF. The CDR3 bases are TGTGCCAGCACCCTCGGGGGGGCAAATCAGCCCCAGCATTTT.

The genes are TRBV5-8 and TRBJ1-1; D unclear. The CDR3 spans 16 residues. V was clipped by 1 base and J by 1 base, with 14 bases between them. Germline V gene lookup returns CDR1 SGHTS and CDR2 YDEGEE. CDR3 bases: TGTGCCAGCAGCTTGCAAACGGGTTTGGGGAACACTGAAGCTTTCTTT. Its translation: CASSLQTGLGNTEAFF.

The table lists this clone with a count of one. This chain uses TRBV6-6 with TRBJ2-4; weak D call: TRBD1 (6 bases). From germline, CDR1 is MNHNY and CDR2 SVGAGI (reference sequence). With 0 bases removed from V and 4 bases from J, the gap between germline ends came to 13 bases. The CDR3 is made up of 16 amino acids. In DNA, the CDR3 is TGTGCCAGCAGTTACTCGACTACGGACAGTAAAAACATTCAGTACTTC. The encoded protein is CASSYSTTDSKNIQYF.

This rearrangement joins TRBV24-1 to TRBJ2-3, with D perhaps being TRBD1 or TRBD2 (5 bases each). This CDR3 has 14 amino acids. Germline-derived CDR1 and CDR2 are KGHDR and SFDVKD. Deletions cut 4 bases from V and 5 bases from J, with 12 bases between. The DNA for the CDR3 is TGTGCCACCAGTGACGGGCGTGGGGGAGATACGCAGTATTTT. It translates to CATSDGRGGDTQYF.

The chain recombines TRBV6-5 with TRBJ2-7; D unresolved. This CDR3 has 14 amino acids. The ends were cut back, 0 bases at V and 0 bases at J, with 6 bases in the middle. The germline gives CDR1 MNHEY, CDR2 SVGAGI. CDR3 amino acids: CASSYSASSYEQYF. CDR3 nucleotide sequence: TGTGCCAGCAGTTACTCGGCCTCCTCCTACGAGCAGTACTTC.

The CDR3, as DNA: TGTGCCAGCAGGCTGACTAGCGGTCCCTACGAGCAGTACTTC. Its translation is CASRLTSGPYEQYF. This chain connects TRBV28 to TRBJ2-7, with TRBD2 matching 9 bases. The J segment lost 2 bases and the V segment lost 6 bases, leaving 5 bases of the junction unmatched. The CDR3 totals 14 residues. Per germline, CDR1 MDHEN and CDR2 SYDVKM.

V gene TRBV6-2 or TRBV6-3 combines with J gene TRBJ2-2; the D gene is possibly TRBD1 (6 bases). Germline V lookup: CDR1 MNHEY, CDR2 SVGEGT. V was shortened by 5 bases and J by 3 bases, with 19 bases between the two germline ends. This CDR3 has 17 residues. CDR3 sequence (DNA): TGTGCCAGCAGTGGGGGCGGCCTATACAGGGACACCGGGGAGCTGTTTTTT. Translating it yields CASSGGGLYRDTGELFF.

This clone was seen a single time. The chain joins TRBV30 to TRBJ2-3, with 9 bases matching TRBD2. After removal of 3 bases from V and 0 bases from J, the junction contained 10 bases not matched to a gene. The CDR3 has 17 residues. From germline, CDR1 is GTSNPN and CDR2 SVGIG (reference sequence). For the CDR3, the DNA is TGTGCCTGGAGCCGTTCCCGACTAGCGGCTAGCACAGATACGCAGTATTTT. Its translation is CAWSRSRLAASTDTQYF.

The V gene is TRBV4-1, the J gene TRBJ1-3; no reliable D call. Deletions cut 6 bases from V and 0 bases from J, with 12 bases between. Germline loops: CDR1 MGHRA, CDR2 YSYEKL. The CDR3 runs to 15 residues. The CDR3 region is CASSHNLASGNTIYF. As DNA, the CDR3 is TGCGCCAGCAGTCACAACTTGGCCTCTGGAAACACCATATATTTT.

The chain's CDR3 is CASSFSGTETQYF. The CDR3 nucleotides read TGTGCCAGCAGCTTTAGCGGGACGGAGACCCAGTACTTC. The rearrangement joins TRBV7-3 to TRBJ2-5, with 8 bases identical to TRBD2. The CDR3 is 13 residues long. J was trimmed by 5 bases and V by 3 bases; bases with no gene match: 2. Germline assignment: CDR1 SGHTA and CDR2 FQGTGA.

The chain couples TRBV5-8 to TRBJ1-5, with D uncertain. Trimming left V 5 bases short and J 3 bases short, with 24 bases between. The germline V gene has CDR1 SGHTS and CDR2 YDEGEE. The CDR3 totals 18 residues. CDR3 sequence (DNA): TGTGCCAGCAGTCCACGAGATGGTTCGACCCTCTACAATCAGCCCCAGCATTTT. This sequence encodes CASSPRDGSTLYNQPQHF.

The CDR3 DNA sequence: TGTGCCAGCAGCCAAGACTGGGGGGTAAGCTCCTACGAGCAGTACTTC. Translation: CASSQDWGVSSYEQYF. The V gene is TRBV14, the J gene TRBJ2-7; TRBD2 might be the D (6 bases). Germline V gives CDR1 SGHDN, CDR2 FVKESK. The CDR3 is 16 residues long. V shed 0 bases and J shed 0 bases, with 12 bases lying between them.

The gene calls are TRBV18 and TRBJ2-7; the D gene could be TRBD1 or TRBD2 (5 bases each). Trimming removed 6 bases at V and 3 bases at J, with 18 bases between. From germline, CDR1 is KGHSH and CDR2 LQKENI. The CDR3 covers 15 residues. Here the CDR3 DNA reads TGTGCCAGCTCCACCCGGGGCACCACGAACTACGAGCAGTACTTC. Its protein product is CASSTRGTTNYEQYF.

Only one count was recorded for this clone. This chain links TRBV7-9 with TRBJ1-4; 10 bases match TRBD1. The CDR3 totals 19 residues. V shed 2 bases and J 8 bases; nucleotides not matched to a gene: 17. CDR1 is SEHNR, CDR2 FQNEAQ, per germline (reference sequence). CDR3 bases: TGTGCCAGCAGCTTAAATCTCGGGACAGGGGCCCCTTGGCTGGAAAAACTGTTTTTT. This sequence encodes CASSLNLGTGAPWLEKLFF. Looking up the rest from reference TRBV7-9 and TRBJ1-4 gives the full variable domain: DTGVSQNPRHKITKRGQNVTFRCDPISEHNRLYWYRQTLGQGPEFLTYFQNEAQLEKSRLLSDRFSAERPKGSFSTLEIQRTEQGDSAMYLCASSLNLGTGAPWLEKLFFGSGTQLSVL.

The chain uses TRBV15 and TRBJ2-2; D not resolved. The CDR3 runs 12 residues. The ends were cut back, 5 bases at V and 2 bases at J, with 3 bases in the middle. Looked up from germline, CDR1 is LNHNV and CDR2 is YYDKDF (reference sequence). In DNA form, the CDR3 reads TGTGCCACCAGCGGAAACACCGGGGAGCTGTTTTTT. It codes for CATSGNTGELFF.

The chain has TRBV9 and TRBJ1-3; no firm D call. Germline assignment: CDR1 SGDLS and CDR2 YYNGEE. The CDR3 contains 16 residues. V lost 6 bases and J lost 0, with 16 bases in between. The CDR3 protein is CASTGRGLNSGNTIYF. CDR3 coding DNA: TGTGCCAGCACCGGGAGAGGACTGAACTCTGGAAACACCATATATTTT. Full variable domain (missing parts from reference TRBV9 and TRBJ1-3): DSGVTQTPKHLITATGQRVTLRCSPRSGDLSVYWYQQSLDQGLQFLIQYYNGEERAKGNILERFSAQQFPDLHSELNLSSLELGDSALYFCASTGRGLNSGNTIYFGEGSWLTVV.

V gene TRBV24-1 combines with J gene TRBJ1-5; D may be TRBD1 (5 bases). The CDR3 is 19 amino acids. The V gene's germline CDR1 is KGHDR and CDR2 SFDVKD. Trimming took off 5 bases at V and 0 bases at J, with 22 bases between the two ends. The CDR3 protein is CATSGRGSEPPYSNQPQHF. DNA of the CDR3: TGTGCCACCAGTGGTCGGGGCAGTGAACCACCTTATAGCAATCAGCCCCAGCATTTT.

This clone came up once. CDR3 in amino acids: CASSRGIAGQQYF. In DNA form, the CDR3 reads TGTGCCAGCAGCCGAGGAATAGCGGGACAGCAGTATTTT. The chain joins TRBV3-1 (or the pseudogene TRBV3-2) to TRBJ2-3; TRBD2 matches at 8 bases. The CDR3 has 13 amino acids. CDR1 LGHDT and CDR2 YNNKEL come from the germline V gene (reference sequence). The J segment lost 11 bases and the V segment lost 4 bases, leaving 8 bases of the junction unmatched.

In its sample, this clone was seen a few times. The V call is TRBV6-5, the J call TRBJ2-2; a weak D match, TRBD2 (6 bases). This CDR3 is 15 amino acids long. With 2 bases removed from V and 4 bases from J, the gap between germline ends came to 11 bases. The germline CDR1 and CDR2 sequences are MNHEY and SVGAGI. The CDR3 reads CASSYRGMGTGELFF. In DNA, the CDR3 is TGTGCCAGCAGTTACCGGGGGATGGGCACCGGGGAGCTGTTTTTT.

This chain links TRBV9 with TRBJ1-2, with 8 bases matching TRBD1. Trimming took 4 bases from V and 6 from J; bases not matched to a gene: 8. This CDR3 contains 14 residues. Germline V gene sequence: CDR1 SGDLS, CDR2 YYNGEE. This chain's CDR3 is CASSPRTGKDGYTF. The CDR3 nucleotides read TGTGCCAGCAGCCCCCGGACAGGGAAAGATGGCTACACCTTC.